The 7 T cell receptor beta chains given below trace back to one sample, sequenced in a study of cytomegalovirus exposure and HLA in healthy donors. It was with 60 Vbeta and 13 Jbeta primers that the PCR ran. The repertoire was sequenced with immunoSEQ multiplex PCR; TCRdb's copy has only in-frame clones and lacks some. Of around 200,000 clones listed, roughly 89% were seen once; the top ten hold 1%. The source material was PBMCs. These receptor sequences come from a woman aged 18 to 35 in good health and CMV-seronegative.

The chain is built from TRBV7-9 and TRBJ2-7; TRBD2 might be the D (5 bases). V shed 2 bases and J shed 7 bases, with 24 bases lying between them. The V gene's germline CDR1 is SEHNR and CDR2 FQNEAQ (reference sequence). The CDR3 consists of 17 residues. CDR3 DNA sequence: TGTGCCAGCAGCTTAAACCCGACGGGAAACCCTCTACGGGAGCAGTACTTC. This gives the protein CASSLNPTGNPLREQYF.

This chain links TRBV5-6 with TRBJ2-7; D is undetermined. The germline V gene encodes CDR1 SGHDT and CDR2 YYEEEE. Trimming removed 1 base at V and 7 bases at J, with 6 bases between. The CDR3 length is 11 residues. The CDR3 coding sequence is TGTGCCAGCAGCTTGATTCGGGAGCAGTACTTC. Translation: CASSLIREQYF.

This clone appeared once. V is TRBV9 and J is TRBJ2-5; 11 bases map to TRBD2. V trimming: 4 bases; J trimming: 6 bases; junction bases outside the gene matches: 8. The germline V gene encodes CDR1 SGDLS and CDR2 YYNGEE. The CDR3 runs 15 residues. The CDR3 DNA is TGTGCCAGCAGCCCCACAACTAGCGGGAGAAAGACCCAGTACTTC. Translation: CASSPTTSGRKTQYF.

The rearrangement links TRBV7-2 to TRBJ1-5; 8 bases fit TRBD1. Germline CDR1 is SGHTA and CDR2 is FQGNSA. The CDR3 has 16 amino acids. Trimming removed 5 bases from V and 4 bases from J; junction bases left unmatched: 10. In DNA, the CDR3 is TGTGCCAGCAGCCTGGGGACAGGACTTACGAATCAGCCCCAGCATTTT. Residues: CASSLGTGLTNQPQHF.

This clone was seen a handful of times. The chain uses TRBV5-1 and TRBJ1-1, with D possibly being TRBD1 (6 bases). Germline CDR1 is SGHRS and CDR2 is YFSETQ. This CDR3 contains 14 residues. V was clipped by 3 bases and J by 4 bases, with 13 bases between them. The chain's CDR3 is CASSSRGEGTEAFF. In nucleotides, the CDR3 is TGCGCCAGCAGCTCGAGGGGGGAGGGCACTGAAGCTTTCTTT.

The gene calls are TRBV7-2 and TRBJ1-5; TRBD1 is a possible D gene (5 bases). V was cut by 1 base and J by 11 bases, with 12 bases left in between. The CDR3 extends over 13 amino acids. Germline CDR1 is SGHTA and CDR2 is FQGNSA. This chain's CDR3 is CASSLDRQGAQHF. The DNA of the CDR3 is TGTGCCAGCAGCTTAGACCGCCAAGGGGCCCAGCATTTT.

The chain recombines TRBV10-3 with TRBJ1-5, with TRBD1 identical over 9 bases. Trimming at V came to 6 bases and at J to 3 bases, leaving 6 bases not matched to a gene. This CDR3 has 15 residues. Germline CDR1 ENHRY, CDR2 SYGVKD. CDR3 in amino acids: CAISPGQGNNQPQHF. For the CDR3, the DNA is TGTGCCATCAGCCCGGGACAGGGAAACAATCAGCCCCAGCATTTT.